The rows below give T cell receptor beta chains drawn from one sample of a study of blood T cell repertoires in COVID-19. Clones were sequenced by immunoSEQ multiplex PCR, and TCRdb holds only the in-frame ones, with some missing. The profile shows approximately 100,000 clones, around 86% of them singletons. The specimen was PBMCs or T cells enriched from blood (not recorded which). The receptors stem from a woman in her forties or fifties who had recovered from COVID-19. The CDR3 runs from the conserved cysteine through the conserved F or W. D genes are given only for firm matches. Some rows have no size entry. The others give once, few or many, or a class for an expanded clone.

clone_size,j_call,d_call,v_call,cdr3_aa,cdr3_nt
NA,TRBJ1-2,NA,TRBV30,CAWSVGGGGWYGYTF,TGTGCCTGGAGTGTAGGGGGAGGGGGTTGGTATGGCTACACCTTC
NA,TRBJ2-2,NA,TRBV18,CASSWGSGELFF,TGTGCCAGCTCATGGGGCTCCGGGGAGCTGTTTTTT
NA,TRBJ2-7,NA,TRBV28,CASSLPGGYYEQYF,TGTGCCAGCAGTTTACCCGGAGGGTACTACGAGCAGTACTTC
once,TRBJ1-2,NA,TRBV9,CASSPHDGGASLSGYTF,TGTGCCAGCAGCCCCCACGATGGGGGCGCTTCCCTATCTGGCTACACCTTC
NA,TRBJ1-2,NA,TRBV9,CASSPRGGNYGYTF,TGTGCCAGCAGCCCCCGAGGTGGGAACTATGGCTACACCTTC
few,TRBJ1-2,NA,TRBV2,CASSEAQMGNGYTF,TGTGCCAGCAGTGAAGCTCAGATGGGCAATGGCTACACCTTC
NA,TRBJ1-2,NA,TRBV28,CASTEIGGVTESGGYTF,TGTGCCAGCACCGAAATCGGCGGAGTCACGGAGTCGGGGGGCTACACCTTC
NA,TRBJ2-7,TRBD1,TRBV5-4,CASSFRTGQEQYF,TGTGCCAGCAGCTTTCGGACAGGGCAAGAGCAGTACTTC
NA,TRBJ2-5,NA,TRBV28,CASKRGGQETQYF,TGTGCCAGCAAGAGAGGGGGCCAAGAGACCCAGTACTTC
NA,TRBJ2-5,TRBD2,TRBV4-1,CASSHQLAGGGETQYF,TGCGCCAGCAGCCACCAACTAGCGGGAGGAGGAGAGACCCAGTACTTC
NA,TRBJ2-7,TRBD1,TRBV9,CASSVSSPGTGGAAQYF,TGTGCCAGCAGCGTCTCCAGCCCCGGGACAGGGGGAGCTGCGCAGTACTTC
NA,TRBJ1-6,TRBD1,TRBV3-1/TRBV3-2,CASSQDRGSLHF,TGTGCCAGCAGTCAGGACAGGGGATCCCTCCACTTT
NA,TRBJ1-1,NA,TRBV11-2,CASSLGRNTEAFF,TGTGCCAGCAGCTTAGGCAGAAACACTGAAGCTTTCTTT
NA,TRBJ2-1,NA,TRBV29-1,CSVIGANEQFF,TGCAGCGTTATCGGTGCCAATGAGCAGTTCTTC
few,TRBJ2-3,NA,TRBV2,CASRQGKDTQYF,TGTGCCAGCAGGCAGGGGAAAGATACGCAGTATTTT
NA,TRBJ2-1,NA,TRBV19,CASSSGTAWHEQFF,TGTGCCAGTAGTAGCGGGACGGCATGGCATGAGCAGTTCTTC
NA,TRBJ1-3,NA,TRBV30,CAWRDSYSGNTIYF,TGTGCCTGGCGCGACAGCTACTCTGGAAACACCATATATTTT
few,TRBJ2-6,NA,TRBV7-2,CASSLVTSGANVLTF,TGTGCCAGCAGCTTAGTGACTTCTGGGGCCAACGTCCTGACTTTC
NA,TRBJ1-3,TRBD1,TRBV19,CATEGQASSGNTIYF,TGTGCCACCGAGGGACAGGCAAGCTCTGGAAACACCATATATTTT
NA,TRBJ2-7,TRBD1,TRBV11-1,CASSTGTGPHEQYF,TGTGCCAGCAGCACCGGGACAGGACCCCACGAGCAGTACTTC
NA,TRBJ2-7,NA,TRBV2,CASNLLGALYEQYF,TGTGCCAGCAATCTTTTGGGGGCCCTCTACGAGCAGTACTTC
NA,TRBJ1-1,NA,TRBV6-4,CASSESPGTEAFF,TGTGCCAGCAGTGAGAGCCCGGGGACTGAAGCTTTCTTT
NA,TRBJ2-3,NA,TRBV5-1,CASTQTKATDTQYF,TGCGCCAGCACACAGACGAAGGCCACAGATACGCAGTATTTT
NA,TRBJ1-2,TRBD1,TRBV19,CASSILDRVGGYTF,TGTGCCAGTAGTATCCTTGACAGGGTCGGTGGCTACACCTTC
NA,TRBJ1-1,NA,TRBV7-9,CASSLQENTEAFF,TGTGCCAGCAGCTTGCAGGAGAACACTGAAGCTTTCTTT
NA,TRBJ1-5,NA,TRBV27,CASSDSFNQPQHF,TGTGCCAGCAGTGACAGTTTCAATCAGCCCCAGCATTTT
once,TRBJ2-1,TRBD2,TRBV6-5,CASRTSGGALGEQFF,TGTGCCAGCAGAACTAGCGGGGGGGCGTTGGGTGAGCAGTTCTTC
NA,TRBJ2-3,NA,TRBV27,CASSWASLGDTQYF,TGTGCCAGCAGTTGGGCTAGCCTCGGTGATACGCAGTATTTT
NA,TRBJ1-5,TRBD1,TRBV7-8,CASSSQGLVNQPQHF,TGTGCCAGCAGCTCACAGGGGTTGGTCAATCAGCCCCAGCATTTT
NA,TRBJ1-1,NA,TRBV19,CASSSGQNTEAFF,TGTGCCAGTAGTAGCGGACAGAACACTGAAGCTTTCTTT
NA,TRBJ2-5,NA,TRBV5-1,CASNQRKGETQYF,TGCGCCAGCAATCAGAGAAAGGGGGAGACCCAGTACTTC
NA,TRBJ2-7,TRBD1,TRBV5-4,CASSSQGADEQYF,TGTGCCAGCAGCTCTCAGGGGGCCGACGAGCAGTACTTC
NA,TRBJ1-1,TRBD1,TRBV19,CASSTQGVTEAFF,TGTGCCAGTTCGACCCAGGGGGTCACTGAAGCTTTCTTT
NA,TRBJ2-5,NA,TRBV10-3,CAISESISSRQQETQYF,TGTGCCATCAGTGAGTCGATTTCTAGTCGTCAACAAGAGACCCAGTACTTC
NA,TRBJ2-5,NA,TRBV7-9,CASSLAGVQETQYF,TGTGCCAGCAGCTTAGCCGGGGTACAAGAGACCCAGTACTTC
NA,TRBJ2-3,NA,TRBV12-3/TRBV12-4,CASSYAASVTQYF,TGTGCCAGCAGCTATGCCGCCTCGGTCACGCAGTATTTT
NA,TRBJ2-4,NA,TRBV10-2,CASSVREGQVFPTLRAKNIQYF,TGCGCCAGCAGTGTGAGGGAGGGACAGGTTTTTCCGACCTTGCGCGCCAAAAACATTCAGTACTTC
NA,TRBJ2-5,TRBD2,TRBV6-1,CASSEVAGGQETQYF,TGTGCCAGCAGTGAAGTAGCGGGGGGGCAAGAGACCCAGTACTTC
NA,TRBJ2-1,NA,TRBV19,CASSIRGSGDEQFF,TGTGCCAGTAGTATCCGGGGGAGCGGCGATGAGCAGTTCTTC
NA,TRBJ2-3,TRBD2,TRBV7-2,CASSLGPLGTSGPDTQYF,TGTGCCAGCAGCTTAGGGCCCCTCGGGACTAGCGGCCCAGATACGCAGTATTTT
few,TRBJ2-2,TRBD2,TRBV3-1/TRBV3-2,CASSPRLAGHTGELFF,TGTGCCAGCAGCCCCCGACTAGCGGGGCACACCGGGGAGCTGTTTTTT
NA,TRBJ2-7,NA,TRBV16,CASSQFREFEQYF,TGTGCCAGCAGCCAATTCCGGGAGTTTGAGCAGTACTTC
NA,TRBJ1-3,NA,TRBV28,CASSFQGISGNTIYF,TGTGCCAGCAGTTTTCAGGGGATCTCTGGAAACACCATATATTTT
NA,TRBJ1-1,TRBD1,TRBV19,CASSNQPGTVTEAFF,TGTGCCAGTAGTAATCAACCCGGGACAGTCACTGAAGCTTTCTTT
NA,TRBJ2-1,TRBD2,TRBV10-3,CAISESTSGGAHEQFF,TGTGCCATCAGTGAGTCAACTAGCGGGGGGGCTCATGAGCAGTTCTTC
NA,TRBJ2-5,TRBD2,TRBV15,CATSREPAGLVGQETQYF,TGTGCCACCAGCAGAGAACCCGCGGGACTAGTGGGGCAAGAGACCCAGTACTTC
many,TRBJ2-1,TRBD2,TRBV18,CASSKGLADYNEQFF,TGTGCCAGCTCAAAGGGGCTAGCGGACTACAATGAGCAGTTCTTC
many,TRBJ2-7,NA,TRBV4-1,CASSQGGRRAGNEQYF,TGCGCCAGCAGCCAAGGAGGCAGGAGGGCCGGCAACGAGCAGTACTTC
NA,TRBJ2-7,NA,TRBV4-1,CASSQPQVYEQYF,TGCGCCAGCAGCCAACCACAGGTTTACGAGCAGTACTTC
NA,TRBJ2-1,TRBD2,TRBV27,CASSLRAPSGRTYNEQFF,TGTGCCAGCAGTTTAAGGGCCCCTAGCGGGAGGACCTACAATGAGCAGTTCTTC
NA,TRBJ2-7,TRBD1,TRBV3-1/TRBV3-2,CASSQDLRQGPYEQYF,TGTGCCAGCAGCCAAGATCTGAGACAGGGACCCTACGAGCAGTACTTC
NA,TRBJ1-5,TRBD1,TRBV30,CAWGQGVSSNQPQHF,TGTGCCTGGGGACAGGGGGTTAGTAGCAATCAGCCCCAGCATTTT
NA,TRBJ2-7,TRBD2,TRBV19,CASSPRTSGSKYEQYF,TGTGCCAGTAGTCCTCGGACTAGCGGGAGTAAGTACGAGCAGTACTTC